Shown below are 19 T cell receptor beta chains from a single sample sequenced in a study of OX40 agonist ivuxolimab in advanced cancers. Here immunoSEQ multiplex PCR was the method, and the copy in TCRdb shows in-frame clones only, minus some. The sample holds about 51,000 clones; 88% are singletons and the top ten take about 3.7%. Sequenced material: CD4+ or CD8+ T cells sorted from blood, taken in a trial of the OX40 agonist ivuxolimab. The receptors were gathered from an adult with an advanced solid tumor such as melanoma, head and neck, liver or kidney cancer.

This sequence joins TRBV10-3 and TRBJ2-2; D may be TRBD1 (5 bases). This CDR3 has 14 amino acids. Trimming took off 7 bases at V and 8 bases at J, with 17 bases between the two ends. CDR1 is ENHRY and CDR2 is SYGVKD in the germline V gene. The DNA for the CDR3 is TGTGCCATCAAGGACACTACCAACGGGGGGGAGCTGTTTTTT. It is translated as CAIKDTTNGGELFF.

This clone is a singleton in its sample. This chain joins TRBV19 and TRBJ1-2; D is unclear. The V end was cut by 6 bases, the J end by 4 bases, with 15 bases between. Per germline, CDR1 LNHDA and CDR2 SQIVND (reference sequence). This CDR3 is built from 14 residues. This CDR3 reads CASRPEGSVYGYTF. The DNA of the CDR3 is TGTGCCAGTAGGCCCGAGGGATCGGTCTATGGCTACACCTTC.

This clone was observed a handful of times. In DNA form, the CDR3 reads TGTGCCAGCAGTAGACGGGCGAACACTGAAGCTTTCTTT. This codes for CASSRRANTEAFF. V usage is TRBV28 and J usage is TRBJ1-1; D gene uncertain. V was cut by 5 bases and J by 1 base, with 8 bases left in between. The CDR3 length is 13 residues. Germline loops: CDR1 MDHEN, CDR2 SYDVKM.

The chain employs TRBV21-1 and TRBJ2-7; TRBD1 is the table's D call and was not checked against the DNA. TRBV21-1 is flagged as a pseudogene. CDR3 size: 15 residues. CDR3 nucleotides: TGTGCCAGCAGCAACAAGGAGGGGGCTCAATACGAGCAGTACTTC. Translated: CASSNKEGAQYEQYF.

The chain has TRBV19 and TRBJ1-5; weak D call: TRBD1 (6 bases). Germline CDR1 and CDR2: LNHDA and SQIVND (reference sequence). V lost 4 bases, J lost 6 bases, and 10 bases lay in between. CDR3 size: 13 residues. In DNA, the CDR3 is TGTGCCAGTAGTAATACAGGGAGTCAGCCCCAGCATTTT. This codes for CASSNTGSQPQHF.

V is TRBV9 and J is TRBJ1-6, with 7 bases fitting TRBD1. The ends lost 0 bases at V and 10 bases at J; junction bases unmatched: 7. The CDR3 spans 15 residues. CDR1 is SGDLS and CDR2 is YYNGEE in the germline V gene. The CDR3 sequence: CASSVDWQGVSPLHF. The CDR3 DNA reads as TGTGCCAGCAGCGTAGACTGGCAGGGGGTATCACCCCTCCACTTT.

This chain connects TRBV28 to TRBJ1-5, with D uncertain. The CDR3 length is 15 residues. Trimming shortened V by 4 bases and J by 0 bases, and 10 bases separated the two germline ends. CDR1 is MDHEN, CDR2 SYDVKM, per germline. The CDR3 is CASSSRLHSNQPQHF. The CDR3 coding sequence is TGTGCCAGCAGTTCCCGCCTACATAGCAATCAGCCCCAGCATTTT.

The chain carries TRBV5-6 and TRBJ2-3, with unresolved D. The CDR3 extends over 11 amino acids. Germline CDR1 SGHDT, CDR2 YYEEEE. Trimming removed 1 base from V and 6 bases from J, with 3 bases in between. CDR3 DNA sequence: TGTGCCAGCAGCTTGATGGATACGCAGTATTTT. This sequence encodes CASSLMDTQYF.

The chain joins TRBV15 to TRBJ1-5, with 12 bases that match TRBD1. CDR1 and CDR2 (germline): LNHNV, YYDKDF (reference sequence). Unmatched junction bases numbered 4, after V lost 2 bases and J lost 5 bases. CDR3 size: 16 residues. The CDR3 coding sequence is TGTGCCACCAGCAGATCCGGGACAGGGGGCTATCAGCCCCAGCATTTT. It codes for CATSRSGTGGYQPQHF.

This clone was seen only a few times. The gene calls are TRBV27 and TRBJ2-7, with 11 nucleotides matching TRBD1. CDR1 MNHEY and CDR2 SMNVEV come from the germline V gene (reference sequence). V shed 6 bases, J shed 3 bases, and the junction held 4 bases outside the gene matches. This CDR3 region has 14 residues. The CDR3 coding sequence is TGTGCCAGCAGCTCCGGGACAGGGGGCTACGAGCAGTACTTC. This encodes CASSSGTGGYEQYF.

This rearrangement joins TRBV6-1 to TRBJ2-3; 9 bases are shared with TRBD2. CDR1 and CDR2 (germline): MNHNS, SASEGT. J gave up 1 base and V 7 bases, and 6 bases lay outside the gene matches. This CDR3 has 15 amino acids. CDR3 loop: CASIRTSARTDTQYF. For the CDR3, the DNA is TGTGCCAGCATCAGGACTAGCGCCCGCACAGATACGCAGTATTTT.

The CDR3 loop reads CASSPTAVSGANVLTF. The CDR3 bases are TGTGCCAGCAGTCCAACTGCAGTCTCTGGGGCCAACGTCCTGACTTTC. The V and J genes are TRBV7-3 and TRBJ2-6; no definite D call. The CDR3 spans 16 residues. Germline values: CDR1 SGHTA, CDR2 FQGTGA. Trimming took off 6 bases at V and 0 bases at J, with 12 bases between the two ends. Full variable domain (missing parts from reference TRBV7-3 and TRBJ2-6): GAGVSQTPSNKVTEKGKYVELRCDPISGHTALYWYRQSLGQGPEFLIYFQGTGAADDSGLPNDRFFAVRPEGSVSTLKIQRTERGDSAVYLCASSPTAVSGANVLTFGAGSRLTVL.

This clone is a singleton in its sample. This chain uses TRBV25-1 with TRBJ1-4; 8 bases fit TRBD1. The V segment lost 4 bases and the J segment 9 bases; nucleotides outside the gene matches: 7. The germline CDR1 and CDR2 sequences are MGHDK and SYGVNS. CDR3 size: 14 residues. In DNA, the CDR3 is TGTGCCAGCAGTGTTACAGGGGGATCTAAAAAACTGTTTTTT. This translates into CASSVTGGSKKLFF.

The chain recombines TRBV19 with TRBJ2-1, with D unclear. Germline assignment: CDR1 LNHDA and CDR2 SQIVND (reference sequence). Trimming left V 1 base short and J 0 bases short, with 13 bases between. This CDR3 contains 17 residues. The DNA of the CDR3 is TGTGCCAGTAGTATAGGATTTAAGGTCAGCTCCTACAATGAGCAGTTCTTC. Encoded protein: CASSIGFKVSSYNEQFF.

The chain uses TRBV5-8 and TRBJ1-2; TRBD1 might be the D (5 bases). The germline CDR1 and CDR2 sequences are SGHTS and YDEGEE. The V and J ends lost 2 bases and 2 bases respectively, with 13 bases between them. This CDR3 region has 15 residues. As DNA, the CDR3 is TGTGCCAGCAGCTTAGAAACAGGTCACAACTATGGCTACACCTTC. It specifies CASSLETGHNYGYTF.

V gene TRBV9 combines with J gene TRBJ1-6; 11 nucleotides match TRBD1. This CDR3 is built from 15 residues. Germline V gene data show CDR1 as SGDLS and CDR2 as YYNGEE. J lost 8 bases, V lost 0 bases, and 1 base had no gene match. As DNA, the CDR3 is TGTGCCAGCAGCGTAGGGACAGGGGGCGATTCACCCCTCCACTTT. It is translated as CASSVGTGGDSPLHF. The entire variable domain, with the rest obtained from reference TRBV9 and TRBJ1-6, is as follows: DSGVTQTPKHLITATGQRVTLRCSPRSGDLSVYWYQQSLDQGLQFLIQYYNGEERAKGNILERFSAQQFPDLHSELNLSSLELGDSALYFCASSVGTGGDSPLHFGNGTRLTVT.

The chain recombines TRBV5-1 with TRBJ2-5, with D unresolved. Deletions cut 2 bases from V and 1 base from J, with 0 bases between. Germline V CDR1 and CDR2: SGHRS, YFSETQ. CDR3 length: 11 amino acids. The CDR3 reads CASSFQETQYF. CDR3 nucleotides: TGCGCCAGCAGCTTCCAAGAGACCCAGTACTTC.

The chain couples TRBV7-3 to TRBJ2-5; 12 bases map to TRBD2. The germline V gene encodes CDR1 SGHTA and CDR2 FQGTGA. V was clipped by 5 bases and J by 3 bases; unmatched bases: 4. This CDR3 is built from 15 residues. CDR3 nucleotide sequence: TGTGCCAGCAGCCAAGGACTAGCGGGGAAAGAGACCCAGTACTTC. Residues: CASSQGLAGKETQYF.

The CDR3 here is CASSRANVLTF. CDR3 nucleotide sequence: TGCGCCAGCAGCCGGGCCAACGTCCTGACTTTC. This chain joins TRBV4-1 and TRBJ2-6; D not resolved. CDR3 length: 11 residues. Deletions cut 4 bases from V and 5 bases from J, with 0 bases between. Per the germline V gene, CDR1 is MGHRA and CDR2 is YSYEKL.